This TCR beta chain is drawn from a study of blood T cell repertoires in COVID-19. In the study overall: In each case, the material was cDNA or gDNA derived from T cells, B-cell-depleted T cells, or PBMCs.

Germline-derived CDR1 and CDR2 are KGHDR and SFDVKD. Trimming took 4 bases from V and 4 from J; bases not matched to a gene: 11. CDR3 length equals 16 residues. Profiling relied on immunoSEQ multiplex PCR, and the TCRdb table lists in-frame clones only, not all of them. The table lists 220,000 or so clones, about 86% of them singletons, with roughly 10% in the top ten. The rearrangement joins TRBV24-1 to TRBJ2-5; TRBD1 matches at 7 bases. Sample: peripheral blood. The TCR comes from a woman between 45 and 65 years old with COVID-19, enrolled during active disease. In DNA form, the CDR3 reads TGTGCCACCAGTGACACCGACAGGGTAATAGGAGAGACCCAGTACTTC. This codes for CATSDTDRVIGETQYF.